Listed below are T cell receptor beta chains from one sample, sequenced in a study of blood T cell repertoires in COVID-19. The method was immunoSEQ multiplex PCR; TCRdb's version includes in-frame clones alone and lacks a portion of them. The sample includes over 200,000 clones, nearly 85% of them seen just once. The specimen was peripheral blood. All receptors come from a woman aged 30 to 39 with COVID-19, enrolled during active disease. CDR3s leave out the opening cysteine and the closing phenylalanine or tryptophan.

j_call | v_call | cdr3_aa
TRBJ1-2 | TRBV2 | ASNKDRGHYGYT
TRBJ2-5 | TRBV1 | TSDPGLAGGGKTQY
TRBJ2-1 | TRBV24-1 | ATSDPGQNNEQF
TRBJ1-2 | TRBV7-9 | ASSPQGQRTSHYGYT
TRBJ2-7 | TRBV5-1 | ASSLGGSGFSYEQY
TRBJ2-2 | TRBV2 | ASRRHRGSGELF
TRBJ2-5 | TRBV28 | ASSPEKTQY
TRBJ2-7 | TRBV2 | ASSDGLYEQY
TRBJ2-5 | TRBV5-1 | ASSSAAQGIFETQY
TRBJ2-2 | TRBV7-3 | ASSSPHGQGGSNTGELF
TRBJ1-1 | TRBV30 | AWRTGSDTEAF
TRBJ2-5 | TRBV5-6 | ASSLEMTEQETQY
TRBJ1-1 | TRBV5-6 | ASSWTGLNTEAF
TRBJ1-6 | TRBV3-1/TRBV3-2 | ASSHRGTGNSPLH
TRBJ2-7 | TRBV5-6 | ASSLVDEQY
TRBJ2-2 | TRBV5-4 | ASSPAGRNTGELF
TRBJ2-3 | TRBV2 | ASKRGHGDTQY
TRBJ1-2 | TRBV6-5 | ASSDWGVDT
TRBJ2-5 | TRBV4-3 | ASSPLLADQETQY
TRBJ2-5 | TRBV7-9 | ASSFGTAETQY
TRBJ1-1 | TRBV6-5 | ASSPWDSNTEAF
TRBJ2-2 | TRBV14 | ASSPGTNTGELF
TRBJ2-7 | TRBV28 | ASSFGVGGTNEQY
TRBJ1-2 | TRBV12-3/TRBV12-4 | ASSRTSNYGYT
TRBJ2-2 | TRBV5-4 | ASSLELAGAGELF
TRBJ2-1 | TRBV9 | ASSDSGGRQF
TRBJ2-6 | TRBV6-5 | ASAERDPGANVLT
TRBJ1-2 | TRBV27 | ASSLSTLRGGYT
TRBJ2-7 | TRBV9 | ASSPWEQGSGEQY
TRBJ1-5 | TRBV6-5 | ASRQALNQPQH
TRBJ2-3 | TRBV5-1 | ASSLAGGTDTQY
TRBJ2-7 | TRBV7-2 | ASSTWDRGIEQY
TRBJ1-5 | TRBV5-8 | ASSPRMRGNQPQH
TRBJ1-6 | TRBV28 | ASTIAQGANSPLH
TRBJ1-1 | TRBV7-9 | ASSPRDKDTEAF
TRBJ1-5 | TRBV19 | ASKLLLSNQPQH
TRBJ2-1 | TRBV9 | ASSVPGTSIGNEQF
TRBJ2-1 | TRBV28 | ASRYYNEQF